The next 13 T cell receptor beta chains were all read from a single sample in a study of blood T cell repertoires in COVID-19. Sequenced by immunoSEQ multiplex PCR; TCRdb stores in-frame clones only, minus some. The sample consists of some 160,000 clones, about 85% of them appearing once. The sequenced sample was PBMCs or T cells enriched from blood (not recorded which). Receptors were obtained from a woman aged 50 to 60 who had recovered from COVID-19.

The chain links TRBV29-1 to TRBJ1-1, with 9 bases lining up with TRBD1. CDR3 length: 13 residues. V lost 5 bases and J lost 3; bases outside the gene matches: 4. Per germline, CDR1 SQVTM and CDR2 ANQGSEA. The CDR3 protein is CSVRQGGYTEAFF. CDR3 sequence (DNA): TGCAGCGTTCGACAGGGGGGGTACACTGAAGCTTTCTTT.

The chain combines TRBV19 with TRBJ2-2; tentatively, D is TRBD1 (6 bases). CDR1 is LNHDA and CDR2 is SQIVND in the germline V gene (reference sequence). The CDR3 extends over 19 amino acids. V was clipped by 9 bases and J by 1 base, with 27 bases between them. CDR3 residues: CARSPPLKPGQENTGELFF. CDR3 coding DNA: TGTGCCAGATCACCCCCCCTAAAACCGGGACAAGAGAACACCGGGGAGCTGTTTTTT.

The chain is built from TRBV28 and TRBJ2-4, with TRBD2 matching over 7 bases. This CDR3 region has 17 residues. From germline, CDR1 is MDHEN and CDR2 SYDVKM. The J segment lost 4 bases and the V segment lost 5 bases, leaving 14 bases of the junction unmatched. In nucleotides, the CDR3 is TGTGCCAGCAGTAATTCAGCGGGATGGAGTGCGAAAAACATTCAGTACTTC. It encodes CASSNSAGWSAKNIQYF.

V and J are TRBV5-8 and TRBJ1-6; 10 bases match TRBD1. The CDR3 is 15 amino acids. The germline CDR1 and CDR2 sequences are SGHTS and YDEGEE. J gave up 10 bases and V 0 bases, and 4 bases lay outside the gene matches. For the CDR3, the DNA is TGTGCCAGCAGCTTGGACGACAGGGGGCGGTCACCCCTCCACTTT. Its translation is CASSLDDRGRSPLHF.

The J gene is TRBJ2-3, the V gene TRBV6-5; TRBD1 aligns across 8 bases. The CDR3 runs to 14 residues. J gave up 5 bases and V 6 bases, and 7 bases lay outside the gene matches. CDR1 is MNHEY, CDR2 SVGAGI, per germline. CDR3 in amino acids: CASRAGGAGDTQYF. In nucleotides, the CDR3 is TGTGCCAGCAGGGCAGGGGGCGCGGGAGATACGCAGTATTTT.

The rearrangement links TRBV5-1 to TRBJ2-1; 8 bases match TRBD2. The CDR3 runs to 15 residues. With 2 bases clipped from V and 2 bases from J, the junction kept 3 bases outside the gene matches. Germline CDR1 is SGHRS and CDR2 is YFSETQ. The CDR3 DNA reads TGCGCCAGCAGCTTAGGTAGCGGGGCCTACAATGAGCAGTTCTTC. It specifies CASSLGSGAYNEQFF.

This clone occurred a few times. This chain joins TRBV19 and TRBJ1-1; D remains unclear. Germline CDR1 reads LNHDA; CDR2 reads SQIVND (reference sequence). CDR3 size: 13 residues. V was cut by 7 bases and J by 3 bases, with 12 bases left in between. The CDR3 loop reads CASTALPHTEAFF. The CDR3 nucleotides are TGTGCCAGTACCGCACTACCCCACACTGAAGCTTTCTTT.

The chain joins TRBV25-1 to TRBJ2-5; 8 nucleotides match TRBD2. J was trimmed by 7 bases and V by 2 bases; bases with no gene match: 9. CDR3 length equals 15 residues. Germline CDR1 reads MGHDK; CDR2 reads SYGVNS. CDR3 in DNA: TGTGCCAGCAGTGAAAGGGGACTAGGAATCGTGACCCAGTACTTC. Amino acids: CASSERGLGIVTQYF.

In this sample, this clone turned up a few times. CDR3 coding DNA: TGTGCCAGCAGTCGCAACCGGGACAGGAATGAAAAACTGTTTTTT. It is translated as CASSRNRDRNEKLFF. The chain is built from TRBV6-2 or TRBV6-3 and TRBJ1-4; 8 nucleotides match TRBD1. The V gene's germline CDR1 is MNHEY and CDR2 SVGEGT. CDR3 size: 15 residues. V was clipped by 5 bases and J by 5 bases; unmatched bases: 7.

The rearrangement links TRBV6-2 or TRBV6-3 to TRBJ1-4; 9 nucleotides agree with TRBD1. The length of the CDR3 is 12 residues. V lost 6 bases to trimming and J lost 10 bases; unmatched junction nucleotides: 3. Germline V CDR1 and CDR2: MNHEY, SVGEGT. CDR3 region: CASSLGQGKLFF. CDR3 nucleotide sequence: TGTGCCAGCAGCCTGGGACAGGGAAAACTGTTTTTT.

V and J are TRBV6-5 and TRBJ2-7; 9 nucleotides align to TRBD1. Germline lookup yields CDR1 MNHEY and CDR2 SVGAGI. This CDR3 spans 14 amino acids. V shed 5 bases and J 2 bases; nucleotides not matched to a gene: 4. CDR3 coding DNA: TGTGCCAGCAGTCTCCGGGACAGGGCCTACGAGCAGTACTTC. This encodes CASSLRDRAYEQYF.

V and J are TRBV9 and TRBJ1-2, with 10 bases matching TRBD1. The trim removed 0 bases at V and 7 bases at J, leaving 3 bases unmatched. This CDR3 is 14 amino acids long. Germline CDR1 SGDLS, CDR2 YYNGEE. The CDR3 DNA follows: TGTGCCAGCAGCGTAGGACAGGGGGCTGTTGGCTACACCTTC. Amino acid sequence: CASSVGQGAVGYTF.

This clone was recorded at least ten times. This chain connects TRBV5-6 to TRBJ1-2, with TRBD1 matching 9 bases. Trimming at V came to 4 bases and at J to 8 bases, leaving 6 bases not matched to a gene. The CDR3 extends over 13 amino acids. Per germline, CDR1 SGHDT and CDR2 YYEEEE. In DNA, the CDR3 is TGTGCCAGCAGCGTTACAGGGGGCCAGGGCTACACCTTC. This translates into CASSVTGGQGYTF.